These 21 T cell receptor beta chains originate from one sample sequenced in a study of OX40 agonist ivuxolimab in advanced cancers. The assay was immunoSEQ multiplex PCR, and TCRdb's table has in-frame clones only and misses some. The sample comprises fewer than 85,000 clones, about four fifths of which are singletons, and 0.45% to 0.6% rests with the top ten. The source material was CD4+ or CD8+ T cells sorted from blood, sampled in a trial of the OX40 agonist ivuxolimab. These receptors were taken from an adult with an advanced solid tumor such as melanoma, head and neck, liver or kidney cancer.

This clone was counted once. The chain couples TRBV25-1 to TRBJ1-1; D gene uncertain. The CDR3 consists of 14 residues. The V end was cut by 0 bases, the J end by 5 bases, with 10 bases between. CDR1 MGHDK and CDR2 SYGVNS come from the germline V gene. CDR3 bases: TGTGCCAGCAGTGAATATGGCCAGGCAACTGAAGCTTTCTTT. Protein product: CASSEYGQATEAFF.

The rearrangement links TRBV7-9 to TRBJ2-1; D is possibly TRBD2 (6 bases). CDR1 and CDR2 from the germline V gene are SEHNR and FQNEAQ (reference sequence). V lost 3 bases and J 9 bases, leaving 15 bases between the germline ends. The CDR3 spans 14 residues. CDR3 nucleotides: TGTGCCAGCAGCTTGAGGCAGGGAGGAATTGAGCAGTTCTTC. This encodes CASSLRQGGIEQFF.

The chain links TRBV15 to TRBJ1-5; no definite D call. This CDR3 has 13 amino acids. Germline V gene data show CDR1 as LNHNV and CDR2 as YYDKDF (reference sequence). Between the trimmed V and J ends, which lost 6 bases and 0 bases, there was a span of 6 bases. Here the CDR3 reads CATSWGSNQPQHF. In DNA form, the CDR3 reads TGTGCCACCAGTTGGGGTAGCAATCAGCCCCAGCATTTT.

The chain's CDR3 is CASSLGLENIQYF. The DNA for the CDR3 is TGTGCCAGCAGCTTAGGGTTGGAAAACATTCAGTACTTC. The chain recombines TRBV7-2 with TRBJ2-4; no clear D. Germline CDR1 reads SGHTA; CDR2 reads FQGNSA. Trimming took off 1 base at V and 5 bases at J, with 6 bases between the two ends. CDR3 length: 13 amino acids.

The rearrangement links TRBV7-2 to TRBJ2-2; TRBD2 aligns across 7 bases. Germline loops: CDR1 SGHTA, CDR2 FQGNSA. J gave up 0 bases and V 5 bases, and 6 bases lay outside the gene matches. The CDR3 covers 16 residues. CDR3 nucleotide sequence: TGTGCCAGCAGCCCCCAAGCGGGATCGAACACCGGGGAGCTGTTTTTT. Translation gives CASSPQAGSNTGELFF.

This chain links TRBV28 with TRBJ1-2; D might be TRBD1 (6 bases). Germline CDR1 reads MDHEN; CDR2 reads SYDVKM. Trimming removed 7 bases from V and 7 bases from J, with 16 bases in between. This CDR3 is 13 amino acids long. CDR3 residues: CASIPPSRGGYTF. In DNA form, the CDR3 reads TGTGCCAGCATTCCCCCGAGCAGGGGTGGCTACACCTTC.

This chain links TRBV7-6 with TRBJ2-3, with 7 bases aligning to TRBD1. With V trimmed by 6 bases and J by 1 base, 7 bases remained unmatched. CDR1 and CDR2 from the germline V gene are SGHVS and FNYEAQ. This CDR3 is 15 amino acids long. CDR3 nucleotide sequence: TGTGCCAGCAGTCCCGACAGGGTGGGCACAGATACGCAGTATTTT. Amino acids: CASSPDRVGTDTQYF.

The chain joins TRBV4-2 to TRBJ2-3, with TRBD2 identical over 9 bases. V trimming: 4 bases; J trimming: 2 bases; junction bases outside the gene matches: 4. Per germline, CDR1 LGHNA and CDR2 YNFKEQ. The CDR3 extends over 15 amino acids. The CDR3 region is CASSLRLADTDTQYF. In DNA, the CDR3 is TGTGCCAGCAGCCTTAGACTAGCGGACACAGATACGCAGTATTTT.

V gene TRBV5-1 combines with J gene TRBJ2-3, with 13 positions matching TRBD2. This CDR3 comprises 17 residues. Germline V gene data show CDR1 as SGHRS and CDR2 as YFSETQ. The V segment lost 3 bases and the J segment 1 base; nucleotides outside the gene matches: 5. CDR3 nucleotides: TGCGCCAGCAGCTCCCAACTAGCGGGAGGGGGCACAGATACGCAGTATTTT. Translating gives CASSSQLAGGGTDTQYF.

The rearrangement uses TRBV7-9 and TRBJ2-2; 10 nucleotides agree with TRBD2. The CDR3 is 15 amino acids. Per the germline V gene, CDR1 is SEHNR and CDR2 is FQNEAQ (reference sequence). Unmatched junction bases numbered 6, after V lost 5 bases and J lost 6 bases. The CDR3 loop reads CASSAPSGSAGELFF. In DNA form, the CDR3 reads TGTGCCAGCAGCGCGCCTAGCGGGAGTGCCGGGGAGCTGTTTTTT.

The chain uses TRBV6-5 and TRBJ1-1, with D possibly TRBD1 on 5 matching bases. This CDR3 has 15 amino acids. Germline V gives CDR1 MNHEY, CDR2 SVGAGI. V lost 6 bases and J lost 3, with 17 bases in between. The DNA of the CDR3 is TGTGCCAGCAGGAGAGTCAGGGAGGCGGACACTGAAGCTTTCTTT. Its protein is CASRRVREADTEAFF.

The chain links TRBV28 to TRBJ2-1, with D perhaps being TRBD1 or TRBD2 (5 bases each). Trimming cost V 4 bases and J 2 bases, with 6 bases left between them. Germline CDR1 MDHEN, CDR2 SYDVKM. The CDR3 spans 13 residues. CDR3: CASSWGTYNEQFF. The CDR3 region has the DNA TGTGCCAGCAGTTGGGGGACCTACAATGAGCAGTTCTTC. Together with reference TRBV28 and TRBJ2-1, the CDR3 gives the full variable domain: DVKVTQSSRYLVKRTGEKVFLECVQDMDHENMFWYRQDPGLGLRLIYFSYDVKMKEKGDIPEGYSVSREKKERFSLILESASTNQTSMYLCASSWGTYNEQFFGPGTRLTVL.

This clone occurred a few times. J is TRBJ2-1 and V is TRBV5-6, with TRBD2 matching over 11 bases. CDR1 and CDR2 from the germline V gene are SGHDT and YYEEEE. This CDR3 spans 16 amino acids. The ends lost 7 bases at V and 6 bases at J; junction bases unmatched: 12. CDR3 region: CASETSGVLVANEQFF. The CDR3 DNA is TGTGCCAGCGAGACTAGCGGGGTCCTGGTGGCCAATGAGCAGTTCTTC.

Only one count was recorded for this clone. This chain connects TRBV11-2 to TRBJ2-7, with 10 bases that match TRBD2. CDR1 and CDR2 (germline): SGHAT, FQNNGV. V shed 5 bases and J 4 bases; nucleotides not matched to a gene: 11. This CDR3 has 16 amino acids. CDR3 in amino acids: CASSQGLAGEGYEQYF. CDR3 coding DNA: TGTGCCAGCAGCCAAGGGCTAGCGGGAGAGGGGTACGAGCAGTACTTC.

V and J are TRBV28 and TRBJ2-1; a possible D gene is TRBD2 (5 bases). The CDR3 extends over 12 amino acids. Trimming took off 8 bases at V and 12 bases at J, with 17 bases between the two ends. The germline CDR1 and CDR2 sequences are MDHEN and SYDVKM. CDR3 sequence: CASETSGIGQFF. The CDR3 coding sequence is TGTGCCAGCGAAACCTCCGGGATCGGGCAGTTCTTC.

This chain uses TRBV6-6 with TRBJ2-7; 7 bases line up with TRBD2. Germline CDR1 is MNHNY and CDR2 is SVGAGI (reference sequence). V dropped 5 bases and J dropped 5; count of bases not matched to a gene: 15. CDR3 length: 16 residues. CDR3 bases: TGTGCCAGCAGTCGCGGGAGAGCGGGAATCATCGACGAGCAGTACTTC. Amino acids: CASSRGRAGIIDEQYF.

About this clone itself: The junction departs from germline at one end; a sequencing error may be responsible. The rearrangement joins TRBV29-1 to TRBJ1-2, with D hard to call. Germline assignment: CDR1 SQVTM and CDR2 ANQGSEA. The CDR3 has 12 amino acids. The CDR3 region is CSVSPFNYGYTF. The CDR3 DNA follows: TGTAGTGTCTCTCCGTTCAACTATGGCTACACCTTC.

The chain carries TRBV4-3 and TRBJ2-1; D is uncertain. Germline assignment: CDR1 LGHNA and CDR2 YSLEER. The germline V and J ends were trimmed by 2 bases and 2 bases, with 10 bases remaining between them. There are 15 residues in the CDR3. The CDR3: CASSQLRNPYNEQFF. As DNA, the CDR3 is TGCGCCAGCAGCCAACTTCGGAATCCCTACAATGAGCAGTTCTTC.

The V gene is TRBV14, the J gene TRBJ1-2; D possibly corresponds to TRBD1 (5 bases). This CDR3 is 12 amino acids long. The V gene lost 9 bases and the J gene lost 6 bases, with 14 bases spanning the gap. Germline-derived CDR1 and CDR2 are SGHDN and FVKESK. The CDR3 is CASTQGNHGYTF. In DNA, the CDR3 is TGTGCCAGTACCCAGGGAAACCATGGCTACACCTTC.

This clone was counted a few times. This chain uses TRBV28 with TRBJ2-7; the match to TRBD1 covers 7 bases. CDR1 is MDHEN, CDR2 SYDVKM, per germline. The junction had 5 bases not matched to a gene; V was cut back by 5 bases and J by 1 base. CDR3 length: 14 amino acids. The CDR3 is CASSKTGFSYEQYF. DNA for the CDR3: TGTGCCAGCAGTAAGACAGGGTTTTCCTACGAGCAGTACTTC.

A few counts support this clone. V and J are TRBV4-1 and TRBJ2-4; the D gene is possibly TRBD1 (6 bases). This CDR3 has 14 residues. V dropped 4 bases and J dropped 4 bases, with 11 bases sitting between them. CDR1 and CDR2 from the germline V gene are MGHRA and YSYEKL. CDR3 residues: CASSRGLGKNIQYF. The CDR3 DNA is TGCGCCAGCAGCCGGGGGCTCGGGAAAAACATTCAGTACTTC.